Presented here are 18 T cell receptor beta chains from one specimen sequenced in a study of cytomegalovirus exposure and HLA in healthy donors. Primers included in the PCR were 60 Vbeta and 13 Jbeta primers. Generated by immunoSEQ multiplex PCR, the TCRdb table keeps only in-frame clones and is missing some. Here the sample spans about 140,000 clones, 75% being singletons. Sample: PBMCs. These receptors were collected from a middle-aged man in good health and CMV-seronegative.

J is TRBJ1-2 and V is TRBV23-1; 9 bases agree with TRBD1. TRBV23-1 is identified as an open reading frame with a role that is uncertain. The trim removed 4 bases at V and 6 bases at J, leaving 9 bases unmatched. The CDR3 covers 15 residues. CDR3 coding DNA: TGCGCCAGCAGTCGGGACCGGGACAGGGTGGATGGCTACACCTTC. It is translated as CASSRDRDRVDGYTF.

The chain has TRBV7-9 and TRBJ2-5, with a tentative D call TRBD1 (5 bases). The last part of the DNA fits TRBJ2-7 better; the J call may be wrong. Per germline, CDR1 SEHNR and CDR2 FQNEAQ (reference sequence). CDR3 length: 13 amino acids. The DNA for the CDR3 is TGTGCCAGCAGCTTCCCAGGGCCCTACGAGCAGTACTTC. This codes for CASSFPGPYEQYF.

This rearrangement joins TRBV7-2 to TRBJ2-5; TRBD1 matches at 12 bases. CDR1 is SGHTA and CDR2 is FQGNSA in the germline V gene. The junction had 3 bases not matched to a gene; V was cut back by 0 bases and J by 7 bases. This CDR3 spans 15 amino acids. CDR3 loop: CASSLARGQGATQYF. CDR3 bases: TGTGCCAGCAGCTTAGCGCGGGGACAGGGGGCGACCCAGTACTTC.

This clone was counted a single time. V and J are TRBV25-1 and TRBJ2-5; D might be TRBD1 (6 bases). CDR1 is MGHDK, CDR2 SYGVNS, per germline. CDR3 length: 16 amino acids. The germline V and J ends were trimmed by 6 bases and 4 bases, with 21 bases remaining between them. The CDR3 sequence: CASSQSPTGLGETQYF. DNA for the CDR3: TGTGCCAGCAGCCAATCCCCCACAGGGTTGGGAGAGACCCAGTACTTC.

The gene calls are TRBV28 and TRBJ1-4, with TRBD1 matching 8 bases. V trimming: 6 bases; J trimming: 4 bases; junction bases outside the gene matches: 4. The CDR3 extends over 14 amino acids. Germline assignment: CDR1 MDHEN and CDR2 SYDVKM. As DNA, the CDR3 is TGTGCCAGCAGCGAGACAGGGGTTAATGAAAAACTGTTTTTT. This codes for CASSETGVNEKLFF. The full variable domain, in which reference TRBV28 and TRBJ1-4 provide the parts outside the CDR3, is DVKVTQSSRYLVKRTGEKVFLECVQDMDHENMFWYRQDPGLGLRLIYFSYDVKMKEKGDIPEGYSVSREKKERFSLILESASTNQTSMYLCASSETGVNEKLFFGSGTQLSVL.

The chain recombines TRBV6-5 with TRBJ2-2, with a weak D call TRBD1 (5 bases). CDR1 and CDR2 (germline): MNHEY, SVGAGI. This CDR3 is built from 15 residues. Trimming removed 0 bases at V and 1 base at J, with 6 bases between. CDR3 residues: CASSYSGVNTGELFF. CDR3 DNA sequence: TGTGCCAGCAGTTACTCAGGGGTGAACACCGGGGAGCTGTTTTTT.

V is TRBV28 and J is TRBJ1-4; TRBD1 agrees at 9 bases. The germline V gene has CDR1 MDHEN and CDR2 SYDVKM. CDR3 length: 15 residues. Trimming took 5 bases from V and 7 from J; bases not matched to a gene: 8. In nucleotides, the CDR3 is TGTGCCAGCAGTCCTCCAAGACAGGGGGGTGAAAAACTGTTTTTT. Its translation: CASSPPRQGGEKLFF.

Concerning this clone: The sample has other DNA sequences that encode this CDR3 too. The chain combines TRBV10-2 with TRBJ2-2; 9 bases map to TRBD1. The germline V gene encodes CDR1 WSHSY and CDR2 SAAADI. The CDR3 has 14 residues. The J segment lost 5 bases and the V segment lost 5 bases, leaving 3 bases of the junction unmatched. CDR3 in DNA: TGCGCCAGCAGTACAGGGGGCTGGACCGGGGAGCTGTTTTTT. Protein product: CASSTGGWTGELFF.

The CDR3 is CASSLVSFSNQPQHF. CDR3 DNA sequence: TGTGCCAGCAGCTTAGTGAGTTTTAGCAATCAGCCCCAGCATTTT. This sequence joins TRBV7-2 and TRBJ1-5, with D uncertain. V lost 1 base and J lost 0, with 7 bases in between. Germline CDR1 reads SGHTA; CDR2 reads FQGNSA. The CDR3 contains 15 residues.

This sequence joins TRBV28 and TRBJ1-1, with D unclear. The CDR3 sequence is 13 residues long. Deletions cut 7 bases from V and 3 bases from J, with 12 bases between. CDR1 and CDR2 (germline): MDHEN, SYDVKM. The CDR3 region is CASTDMRDTEAFF. CDR3 sequence (DNA): TGTGCCAGCACAGACATGAGGGACACTGAAGCTTTCTTT.

V and J are TRBV11-3 and TRBJ1-1; D is uncertain. Germline CDR1 SGHNT, CDR2 YENEEA. The V end lost 4 bases, the J end lost 1 base, and 7 bases lay between the germline ends. This CDR3 has 13 residues. Here the CDR3 reads CASSYFANTEAFF. CDR3 bases: TGTGCCAGCAGCTACTTCGCGAACACTGAAGCTTTCTTT.

This clone was picked up one time. The rearrangement joins TRBV19 to TRBJ2-2; weak D call: TRBD2 (5 bases). Germline-derived CDR1 and CDR2 are LNHDA and SQIVND (reference sequence). This CDR3 has 15 amino acids. V was shortened by 6 bases and J by 4 bases, with 15 bases between the two germline ends. The CDR3 nucleotides read TGTGCCAGTAGCCCGGTTGCAGGAGGCACCGGGGAGCTGTTTTTT. Translating it yields CASSPVAGGTGELFF.

This chain links TRBV5-1 with TRBJ1-4, with unresolved D. The CDR3 runs 17 residues. Germline CDR1 and CDR2: SGHRS and YFSETQ. Trimming removed 0 bases from V and 2 bases from J, with 14 bases in between. The CDR3 coding sequence is TGCGCCAGCAGCTTGGGCGTGAACAGAGGGACTAATGAAAAACTGTTTTTT. Residues: CASSLGVNRGTNEKLFF.

The chain employs TRBV5-6 and TRBJ1-2, with D unresolved. The V and J ends lost 0 bases and 8 bases respectively, with 8 bases between them. The length of the CDR3 is 12 residues. Per germline, CDR1 SGHDT and CDR2 YYEEEE. The CDR3 DNA is TGTGCCAGCAGCTTGGGAGCGGGCGGCTACACCTTC. It is translated as CASSLGAGGYTF.

The chain combines TRBV7-9 with TRBJ2-5; 7 bases map to TRBD1. The V gene end was trimmed by 4 bases and the J gene end by 9 bases; junction bases not matched to a gene: 14. The CDR3 loop spans 15 amino acids. Germline V gene data show CDR1 as SEHNR and CDR2 as FQNEAQ (reference sequence). CDR3 bases: TGTGCCAGCAGCTCCCAGAGGACAGGAATGTTGTCCCAGTACTTC. Its translation: CASSSQRTGMLSQYF.

The chain couples TRBV7-9 to TRBJ2-5, with D uncertain. This CDR3 comprises 13 residues. V was clipped by 3 bases and J by 2 bases, with 7 bases between them. Germline V gene data show CDR1 as SEHNR and CDR2 as FQNEAQ (reference sequence). The CDR3 loop reads CASSFFPQETQYF. The CDR3 DNA follows: TGTGCCAGCAGCTTTTTTCCTCAAGAGACCCAGTACTTC.

The chain is built from TRBV5-1 and TRBJ2-3, with a tentative D call TRBD2 (6 bases). This CDR3 contains 15 residues. The ends were cut back, 2 bases at V and 5 bases at J, with 15 bases in the middle. Germline CDR1 reads SGHRS; CDR2 reads YFSETQ. The CDR3 region is CASSFAGITKDTQYF. CDR3 in DNA: TGCGCCAGCAGCTTCGCGGGGATTACCAAAGATACGCAGTATTTT. Full variable domain (missing parts from reference TRBV5-1 and TRBJ2-3): KAGVTQTPRYLIKTRGQQVTLSCSPISGHRSVSWYQQTPGQGLQFLFEYFSETQRNKGNFPGRFSGRQFSNSRSEMNVSTLELGDSALYLCASSFAGITKDTQYFGPGTRLTVL.

The chain carries TRBV6-5 and TRBJ1-2; 10 nucleotides line up with TRBD1. The germline gives CDR1 MNHEY, CDR2 SVGAGI. This CDR3 is 14 amino acids long. After removal of 5 bases from V and 4 bases from J, the junction contained 4 bases not matched to a gene. CDR3: CASSPGQGIYGYTF. The CDR3, as DNA: TGTGCCAGCAGTCCGGGACAGGGGATCTATGGCTACACCTTC.